The next 28 T cell receptor beta chains were all read from a single sample in a study of T-cell memory formation after mild COVID-19. TCRdb processed the 5' RACE reads anew with MiXCR; each CDR3 protein has one entry. The sample lists approximately 89,000 distinct CDR3 sequences, approximately 25% seen once, with about 40% in the top ten. Material for sequencing was PBMCs or a T cell subset sorted from them (not recorded which). These receptors were taken from a man between 18 and 29 years old who had mild COVID-19 (a few samples of this study predate the infection). Cell type and time point are not known.

The chain is built from TRBV12-3 or TRBV12-4 and TRBJ2-5, with D possibly matching TRBD2 (5 bases). This CDR3 has 13 residues. Deletions cut 6 bases from V and 5 bases from J, with 13 bases between. Written as DNA, the CDR3 is TGTGCCAGCAGGCCCTCGAGGAGGGAGACCCAGTACTTC. Translation gives CASRPSRRETQYF.

The genes are TRBV6-5 and TRBJ2-1, with 8 bases matching TRBD2. This CDR3 is 13 amino acids long. Trimming took 6 bases from V and 9 from J; bases not matched to a gene: 7. Germline CDR1 is MNHEY and CDR2 is SVGAGI. CDR3 in DNA: TGTGCCAGCAGCGGGGGGGGTACGAGTGAGCAGTTCTTC. This gives the protein CASSGGGTSEQFF.

This clonotype was observed a handful of times. The chain combines TRBV7-6 with TRBJ2-1, with D possibly matching TRBD2 (5 bases). The CDR3 spans 14 residues. Germline V lookup: CDR1 SGHVS, CDR2 FNYEAQ. Deletions cut 0 bases from V and 6 bases from J, with 9 bases between. The CDR3 spells CASSLARESNEQFF. The CDR3 DNA reads TGTGCCAGCAGCTTAGCCCGGGAATCCAATGAGCAGTTCTTC.

The gene calls are TRBV7-9 and TRBJ2-7; the D gene is possibly TRBD2 (5 bases). In germline, CDR1 is SEHNR, CDR2 FQNEAQ (reference sequence). The CDR3 runs 13 residues. V shed 5 bases and J shed 4 bases, with 12 bases lying between them. CDR3 residues: CASSAPSGYEQYF. Here the CDR3 DNA reads TGTGCCAGCAGCGCACCCTCGGGATACGAGCAGTACTTC. The entire variable domain, with the rest obtained from reference TRBV7-9 and TRBJ2-7, is as follows: DTGVSQNPRHKITKRGQNVTFRCDPISEHNRLYWYRQTLGQGPEFLTYFQNEAQLEKSRLLSDRFSAERPKGSFSTLEIQRTEQGDSAMYLCASSAPSGYEQYFGPGTRLTVT.

This chain joins TRBV19 and TRBJ1-1, with D unresolved. CDR3 length: 13 residues. V shed 3 bases and J shed 12 bases, with 17 bases lying between them. From germline, CDR1 is LNHDA and CDR2 SQIVND (reference sequence). The DNA of the CDR3 is TGTGCCAGTAGTATGAGGAACCCAACACCAACTTTCTTT. This codes for CASSMRNPTPTFF.

The chain has TRBV6-5 and TRBJ2-2; 10 bases map to TRBD1. There are 16 residues in the CDR3. Germline assignment: CDR1 MNHEY and CDR2 SVGAGI. Unmatched junction bases numbered 4, after V lost 0 bases and J lost 6 bases. CDR3 nucleotides: TGTGCCAGCAGTTACTCGACGGACAGGGGGGCCGGGGAGCTGTTTTTT. Amino acid sequence: CASSYSTDRGAGELFF.

This clonotype has more than one count but fewer than ten. The gene calls are TRBV7-9 and TRBJ2-3; 11 bases align to TRBD2. CDR1 is SEHNR, CDR2 FQNEAQ, per germline (reference sequence). Trimming removed 5 bases from V and 2 bases from J; junction bases left unmatched: 6. The CDR3 is 16 residues long. CDR3 nucleotide sequence: TGTGCCAGCAGCCCGACTAGCGGGGCCTCCACAGATACGCAGTATTTT. Its protein product is CASSPTSGASTDTQYF.

This clonotype turned up a few times. This sequence joins TRBV7-6 and TRBJ2-2; D not resolved. CDR1 is SGHVS, CDR2 FNYEAQ, per germline. Trimming took off 2 bases at V and 6 bases at J, with 7 bases between the two ends. The CDR3 totals 13 residues. The DNA of the CDR3 is TGTGCCAGCAGCTTATCCGCGTCCGGGGAGCTGTTTTTT. Its translation is CASSLSASGELFF.

This clonotype appeared a few times. The chain employs TRBV5-6 and TRBJ2-5; 9 positions agree with TRBD2. This CDR3 has 16 residues. V dropped 0 bases and J dropped 1; count of bases not matched to a gene: 4. Per germline, CDR1 SGHDT and CDR2 YYEEEE. The CDR3: CASSLASGIPQETQYF. CDR3 DNA: TGTGCCAGCAGCTTGGCTAGCGGGATTCCCCAAGAGACCCAGTACTTC.

The V and J genes are TRBV4-1 and TRBJ1-1; no reliable D call. With 3 bases removed from V and 7 bases from J, the gap between germline ends came to 6 bases. CDR1 is MGHRA and CDR2 is YSYEKL in the germline V gene. This CDR3 comprises 11 residues. The DNA for the CDR3 is TGCGCCAGCAGCCACAATCGTGAAGCTTTCTTT. Residues: CASSHNREAFF.

This clonotype has a handful of counts. The rearrangement joins TRBV29-1 to TRBJ2-5; D is unclear. Trimming left V 3 bases short and J 2 bases short, with 10 bases between. The CDR3 runs to 13 residues. The germline CDR1 and CDR2 sequences are SQVTM and ANQGSEA. In DNA, the CDR3 is TGCAGCGTTGATCCAAGGTTACAAGAGACCCAGTACTTC. This gives the protein CSVDPRLQETQYF.

This rearrangement joins TRBV3-1 to TRBJ1-1, with D possibly TRBD1 on 6 matching bases. Germline CDR1 reads LGHDT; CDR2 reads YNNKEL (reference sequence). V lost 4 bases to trimming and J lost 5 bases, with 17 bases between them. There are 15 residues in the CDR3. CDR3 sequence reads: CASSRSADSLTEAFF. The CDR3 nucleotides read TGTGCCAGCAGCCGATCTGCGGACAGTCTGACTGAAGCTTTCTTT.

The V call is TRBV9, the J call TRBJ2-1; D is perhaps TRBD1 or TRBD2 (5 bases each). Germline V gene data show CDR1 as SGDLS and CDR2 as YYNGEE. V was pared by 3 bases and J by 2 bases, with 15 bases between. The CDR3 spans 16 residues. The CDR3 DNA sequence: TGTGCCAGCAGCGCAGGACTGGGACCAACCTACAATGAGCAGTTCTTC. Residues: CASSAGLGPTYNEQFF.

CDR3 coding DNA: TGTGCCAGCAGCTTATTCGCGGGGGGGCCCACAGATACGCAGTATTTT. Encoded protein: CASSLFAGGPTDTQYF. The chain joins TRBV7-3 to TRBJ2-3; 9 bases fit TRBD2. J lost 2 bases, V lost 2 bases, and 5 bases had no gene match. The CDR3 is 16 amino acids. Germline CDR1 reads SGHTA; CDR2 reads FQGTGA.

This chain uses TRBV6-6 with TRBJ2-5; weak D call: TRBD2 (5 bases). Trimming removed 7 bases from V and 4 bases from J, with 10 bases in between. Germline values: CDR1 MNHNY, CDR2 SVGAGI (reference sequence). The CDR3 totals 12 residues. DNA for the CDR3: TGTGCCAGCAAAGGTGGGAGAGAGACCCAGTACTTC. Protein: CASKGGRETQYF.

The rearrangement links TRBV6-5 to TRBJ2-5; possibly TRBD1 for D (6 bases). Germline V gene lookup returns CDR1 MNHEY and CDR2 SVGAGI. CDR3 length equals 14 residues. V shed 6 bases and J shed 2 bases, with 13 bases lying between them. CDR3 amino acids: CASSLAGEQETQYF. CDR3 in DNA: TGTGCCAGCAGCCTTGCAGGGGAGCAAGAGACCCAGTACTTC.

The chain links TRBV7-9 to TRBJ1-5, with no clear D. V was trimmed by 4 bases and J by 0 bases, leaving 4 bases between them. Germline-derived CDR1 and CDR2 are SEHNR and FQNEAQ (reference sequence). This CDR3 region has 13 residues. Here the CDR3 DNA reads TGTGCCAGCAGCTCAAGTAGCAATCAGCCCCAGCATTTT. This codes for CASSSSSNQPQHF.

The genes are TRBV20-1 and TRBJ2-7, with D perhaps TRBD1 (6 bases). This CDR3 comprises 13 residues. Germline values: CDR1 DFQATT, CDR2 SNEGSKA (reference sequence). Trimming took off 0 bases at V and 8 bases at J, with 14 bases between the two ends. DNA of the CDR3: TGCAGTGCTAGAGAAGTCGGACAGAGGAAGCAGTACGTC. Its protein product is CSAREVGQRKQYV.

V gene TRBV27 combines with J gene TRBJ2-7, with 8 bases lining up with TRBD1. Germline trimming cut 5 bases from V and 7 bases from J; bases unmatched to any gene: 7. Looked up from germline, CDR1 is MNHEY and CDR2 is SMNVEV (reference sequence). This CDR3 has 13 amino acids. The CDR3 reads CASSLTGGREQYV. In nucleotides, the CDR3 is TGTGCCAGCAGTCTTACAGGGGGGCGGGAGCAGTACGTC.

This clonotype was found a few times. This sequence joins TRBV12-3 or TRBV12-4 and TRBJ2-4, with D unclear. This CDR3 region has 11 residues. The V and J ends lost 6 bases and 9 bases respectively, with 9 bases between them. The CDR3 here is CASSPNSIQYF. The CDR3, as DNA: TGTGCCAGCAGCCCTAATAGCATTCAGTACTTC.

This clonotype has more than one count but fewer than ten. The V and J genes are TRBV7-9 and TRBJ2-3, with D possibly TRBD2 on 5 matching bases. Germline V gene sequence: CDR1 SEHNR, CDR2 FQNEAQ (reference sequence). V gave up 5 bases and J gave up 6 bases, with 12 bases separating them. This CDR3 is built from 13 residues. The CDR3 DNA sequence: TGTGCCAGCAGCCCGACCAGGAGGGATACGCAGTATTTT. Translated, it gives CASSPTRRDTQYF.

This rearrangement joins TRBV7-6 to TRBJ2-7; D is uncertain. V lost 0 bases to trimming and J lost 7 bases, with 16 bases between them. This CDR3 is built from 15 residues. Germline V gene lookup returns CDR1 SGHVS and CDR2 FNYEAQ. Here the CDR3 DNA reads TGTGCCAGCAGCTTAGCGCCGGGCTCATACGGGGAGCAGTACGTC. Encoded protein: CASSLAPGSYGEQYV.

The sample holds a few counts of this clonotype. The gene calls are TRBV4-1 and TRBJ1-2; possible D gene TRBD1, 6 bases. With 0 bases removed from V and 7 bases from J, the gap between germline ends came to 9 bases. Germline V gives CDR1 MGHRA, CDR2 YSYEKL. There are 13 residues in the CDR3. CDR3 nucleotides: TGCGCCAGCAGCCAAGAACAGGGTTCTGGCTACACCTTC. Translated: CASSQEQGSGYTF.

The chain couples TRBV7-3 to TRBJ2-1, with D perhaps given as TRBD1 or TRBD2 (6 bases each). Germline values: CDR1 SGHTA, CDR2 FQGTGA. Trimming pared 6 bases from V and 0 bases from J, leaving 15 bases between. The length of the CDR3 is 16 residues. CDR3 sequence (DNA): TGTGCCAGCAGTTCACTAGGGGGGACCTCCTACAATGAGCAGTTCTTC. Amino acids: CASSSLGGTSYNEQFF.

The CDR3 spells CSARDLQTGWLGNEQFF. Here the CDR3 DNA reads TGCAGTGCTAGAGATTTACAGACAGGGTGGTTGGGCAATGAGCAGTTCTTC. The rearrangement uses TRBV20-1 and TRBJ2-1, with 7 bases aligning to TRBD1. J was trimmed by 6 bases and V by 0 bases; bases with no gene match: 14. CDR1 and CDR2 from the germline V gene are DFQATT and SNEGSKA (reference sequence). The CDR3 runs 17 residues.

V and J are TRBV7-9 and TRBJ2-5; no firm D call. The germline V gene has CDR1 SEHNR and CDR2 FQNEAQ (reference sequence). Trimming cost V 11 bases and J 6 bases, with 13 bases left between them. This CDR3 is built from 11 residues. CDR3 in DNA: TGTGCCCTAGGCATGGATAAGACCCAGTACTTC. Its translation is CALGMDKTQYF.

This clonotype was picked up a small number of times. The chain recombines TRBV6-2 or TRBV6-3 with TRBJ2-7; D not certain. Germline V gene sequence: CDR1 MNHEY, CDR2 SVGEGT. There are 13 residues in the CDR3. The V end was cut by 5 bases, the J end by 1 base, with 9 bases between. For the CDR3, the DNA is TGTGCCAGCAGTGATATTTGGTCCTACGAGCAGTACGTC. Amino acids: CASSDIWSYEQYV.

The rearrangement joins TRBV7-9 to TRBJ2-3; TRBD2 is a possible D gene (6 bases). Germline V gene sequence: CDR1 SEHNR, CDR2 FQNEAQ (reference sequence). This CDR3 has 14 residues. V lost 1 base, J lost 7 bases, and 12 bases lay in between. CDR3 loop: CASSLVGGAYTQYF. CDR3 in DNA: TGTGCCAGCAGCTTAGTTGGCGGGGCCTATACGCAGTATTTT.